This TCR beta chain was identified in a study of T cell clonality in common variable immunodeficiency. Study-level results: CVID subjects had higher TCRbeta clonality than healthy controls, most marked in about a third. In common variable immunodeficiency, TCR beta chains reportedly carried fewer deletions and N-nucleotide insertions.

This clone was seen many times. Antigen: not known. The read stops 3 residues short of the end of the CDR3; the missing end is completed from the germline J gene. Trimming stripped 5 bases from V and 3 bases from J, with 15 bases between. This CDR3 region has 15 residues. Equal genomic DNA amounts from CVID and control samples were sequenced. TCRdb keeps only in-frame clones here, not all; method: immunoSEQ multiplex PCR. The sample shows 44,000 or so clones, none of them appearing just once. The V call is TRBV12-3 or TRBV12-4, the J call TRBJ2-3, with D unresolved. The source is a person between 18 and 75 years old in good health. Material for sequencing was peripheral blood mononuclear cells. This chain's CDR3 is CASSPDGGKTDTQYF. The sequenced part of the CDR3 DNA is TGTGCCAGCAGTCCCGACGGCGGAAAGACAGATACG.